A single TCR beta chain is shown here with its context. The record originates from a study of shared clonotypes between healthy human individuals. Germline V lookup: CDR1 MNHEY, CDR2 SVGAGI. This CDR3 contains 15 residues. Deletions cut 2 bases from V and 6 bases from J, with 14 bases between. The table came from immunoSEQ multiplex PCR; TCRdb's copy has only in-frame clones and leaves some out. The table records 300,000 to 400,000 clones, around 67% of them present only once. Participating donors were healthy, HIV-negative adults free of recent acute infections or vaccinations. CD4+ cells underwent separation, giving CD45RA+ naive and CD45RA-negative memory subsets.

The sample comprised memory CD4+ T cells sorted from blood. As to subset: CD45RA-negative fraction. The chain joins TRBV6-5 to TRBJ2-4, with D possibly TRBD2 on 6 matching bases. This receptor was taken from a man aged 25 to 40 in good health. The CDR3 DNA reads as TGTGCCAGCAGTTACGATTGGCCGCGGGGAAACATTCAGTACTTC. Translation: CASSYDWPRGNIQYF.